These T cell receptor beta chains were read from a single sample in a study of cytomegalovirus exposure and HLA in healthy donors. Some clones are missing from TCRdb's copy, which holds only in-frame ones; the method was immunoSEQ multiplex PCR. Among some 150,000 clones, over 65% were seen once, and the ten largest hold 4%. The material sequenced was PBMCs. The receptors were gathered from a middle-aged woman in good health and CMV-seronegative. Each CDR3 is given with its conserved first and last residue. Each record gives: V gene, clone size, D gene, J gene, CDR3 protein, CDR3 DNA. D genes are given only for firm matches. Some rows mark clone size as missing; the rest say once, few, many or name a class of expanded clone.

>TRBV6-1|-|-|TRBJ2-7
CASSEAWRGNYEQYF
TGTGCCAGCAGTGAAGCTTGGCGGGGTAACTACGAGCAGTACTTC
>TRBV5-1|-|-|TRBJ2-5
CASRSTGGGQGVETQYF
TGCGCCAGCAGGAGTACAGGGGGGGGCCAAGGGGTCGAGACCCAGTACTTC
>TRBV27|-|-|TRBJ2-7
CASRYEKGAYEQYF
TGTGCCAGCAGATATGAGAAGGGGGCCTACGAGCAGTACTTC
>TRBV5-4|once|TRBD2|TRBJ2-1
CASSSTSGYNEQFF
TGTGCCAGCAGCTCGACTAGCGGTTACAATGAGCAGTTCTTC
>TRBV30|-|TRBD1|TRBJ1-2
CAWSVQLGDHRGANYGYTF
TGTGCCTGGAGTGTACAGCTTGGTGATCACAGGGGGGCAAACTATGGCTACACCTTC
>TRBV7-9|few|TRBD1|TRBJ2-5
CASSLFTDRVGAETQYF
TGTGCCAGCAGCTTATTCACGGACAGGGTGGGGGCAGAGACCCAGTACTTC
>TRBV6-5|few|TRBD1|TRBJ1-5
CATSDRGQPQHF
TGTGCCACCTCGGACAGGGGACAGCCCCAGCATTTT
>TRBV2|-|TRBD1|TRBJ2-7
CASSGRTGNTYEQYF
TGTGCCAGCAGCGGGCGGACAGGGAATACCTACGAGCAGTACTTC
>TRBV30|-|-|TRBJ2-3
CAWSVSSGYTDTQYF
TGTGCCTGGAGTGTCTCATCGGGGTACACAGATACGCAGTATTTT
>TRBV10-1|-|TRBD2|TRBJ2-1
CASSEVAGNAHEQFF
TGCGCCAGCAGTGAGGTAGCGGGAAATGCCCATGAGCAGTTCTTC
>TRBV27|once|-|TRBJ2-3
CASSYNEGVRQYF
TGTGCCAGCAGCTATAATGAGGGGGTGAGGCAGTATTTT
>TRBV7-9|once|-|TRBJ1-2
CASTKGGTNYGYTF
TGTGCCAGCACGAAGGGAGGGACAAACTATGGCTACACCTTC
>TRBV6-5|-|-|TRBJ1-2
CASSYSWAMDYGYTF
TGTGCCAGCAGTTACTCCTGGGCAATGGACTATGGCTACACCTTC
>TRBV29-1|once|-|TRBJ1-4
CSARENEKLFF
TGCAGCGCAAGGGAGAATGAAAAACTGTTTTTT
>TRBV30|once|-|TRBJ2-7
CAWGQQSYEQYF
TGTGCCTGGGGACAACAATCCTACGAGCAGTACTTC
>TRBV7-9|-|-|TRBJ1-2
CASSLQGWYGYTF
TGTGCCAGCAGCTTACAGGGCTGGTATGGCTACACCTTC
>TRBV19|-|-|TRBJ2-5
CASSIDRGISGTQYF
TGTGCCAGTAGTATAGATCGGGGGATCAGTGGGACCCAGTACTTC
>TRBV19|-|TRBD1|TRBJ1-5
CASSMGDRGHQPQHF
TGTGCCAGTAGTATGGGGGACAGGGGGCATCAGCCCCAGCATTTT
>TRBV5-6|few|-|TRBJ1-4
CASSLGAPREKLFF
TGTGCCAGCAGCTTGGGGGCTCCTCGCGAAAAACTGTTTTTT
>TRBV6-5|-|TRBD1|TRBJ1-2
CASSYQGTDYGYTF
TGTGCCAGCAGTTACCAGGGGACAGACTATGGCTACACCTTC
>TRBV10-2|once|-|TRBJ2-5
CASSQGETQYF
TGCGCCAGCAGTCAGGGGGAGACCCAGTACTTC
>TRBV7-2|-|-|TRBJ2-1
CASSLVGGQGFYNEQFF
TGTGCCAGCAGCTTAGTTGGTGGGCAGGGGTTTTACAATGAGCAGTTCTTC
>TRBV4-2|-|-|TRBJ1-1
CASSQETEGGDTEAFF
TGTGCCAGCAGCCAAGAAACGGAGGGGGGGGACACTGAAGCTTTCTTT
>TRBV5-1|-|TRBD1|TRBJ1-4
CASSFTGDNEKLFF
TGCGCCAGCAGCTTCACAGGGGATAATGAAAAACTGTTTTTT
>TRBV15|once|TRBD1|TRBJ1-2
CATSNLQTAQGNNYGYTF
TGTGCCACCAGCAATCTCCAGACCGCACAGGGGAATAACTATGGCTACACCTTC
>TRBV5-6|-|-|TRBJ1-1
CASSFDYGTEAFF
TGTGCCAGCAGCTTCGATTACGGCACTGAAGCTTTCTTT
>TRBV7-6|-|TRBD1|TRBJ2-7
CASSIRDLGTAQYEQYF
TGTGCCAGCAGCATCCGCGACTTAGGGACAGCCCAGTACGAGCAGTACTTC
>TRBV2|few|-|TRBJ1-5
CASSDLRGAYQPQHF
TGTGCCAGCAGTGACCTACGGGGGGCCTATCAGCCCCAGCATTTT
>TRBV10-3|once|TRBD1|TRBJ1-1
CAVRQGDSTEAFF
TGTGCCGTACGACAGGGAGATTCCACTGAAGCTTTCTTT
>TRBV28|-|-|TRBJ1-5
CASIDSSVVSNQPQHF
TGTGCCAGCATCGACTCATCGGTGGTTAGCAATCAGCCCCAGCATTTT
>TRBV28|-|TRBD1|TRBJ1-2
CASSLQGGYGYTF
TGTGCCAGCAGTTTACAGGGGGGATATGGCTACACCTTC
>TRBV7-7|-|TRBD1|TRBJ1-2
CASSFLTSAGGADYGYTF
TGTGCTAGCAGCTTCCTCACCTCCGCAGGGGGCGCCGACTATGGCTACACCTTC
>TRBV5-1|-|TRBD2|TRBJ2-7
CASSRQPGTSGRPFYEQYF
TGCGCCAGCAGCCGACAACCCGGGACTAGCGGGAGGCCCTTCTACGAGCAGTACTTC
>TRBV5-8|-|TRBD1|TRBJ1-1
CASSRGQGEDTEAFF
TGTGCCAGCAGCCGGGGACAGGGGGAAGACACTGAAGCTTTCTTT
>TRBV19|-|TRBD1|TRBJ1-2
CASSRDSTYGYTF
TGTGCCAGTAGTAGGGACAGTACCTATGGCTACACCTTC
>TRBV5-1|-|-|TRBJ2-3
CASSPSGDTQYF
TGCGCCAGCAGCCCGAGCGGAGATACGCAGTATTTT
>TRBV29-1|-|-|TRBJ1-1
CSVTRALNTEAFF
TGCAGCGTTACCAGGGCCTTGAACACTGAAGCTTTCTTT
>TRBV7-9|-|-|TRBJ1-2
CASSLRAQGLKGYTF
TGTGCCAGCAGCTTAAGGGCCCAGGGGCTCAAAGGCTACACCTTC
>TRBV7-2|-|-|TRBJ1-4
CASSSRRQGGEKLFF
TGTGCCAGCAGCTCCCGGCGGCAGGGAGGTGAAAAACTGTTTTTT
>TRBV7-9|-|-|TRBJ2-3
CASSLIIAGSTDTQYF
TGTGCCAGCAGCTTAATCATCGCAGGTAGCACAGATACGCAGTATTTT
>TRBV11-3|-|-|TRBJ2-3
CASSRREDTQYF
TGTGCCAGCAGCCGCCGGGAGGATACGCAGTATTTT
>TRBV6-1|-|TRBD1|TRBJ2-1
CASSVGQGSYNEQFF
TGTGCCAGCAGTGTGGGACAGGGGTCCTACAATGAGCAGTTCTTC
>TRBV6-6|-|TRBD2|TRBJ2-1
CASSRPAGGMAYEQFF
TGTGCCAGCAGTAGACCAGCGGGAGGAATGGCCTATGAGCAGTTCTTC
>TRBV18|-|TRBD2|TRBJ2-5
CASSPIRGGQETQYF
TGTGCCAGCTCACCAATCCGGGGGGGCCAGGAGACCCAGTACTTC
>TRBV19|-|-|TRBJ2-2
CASSTPQGNTGELFF
TGTGCCAGTAGTACGCCACAGGGAAACACCGGGGAGCTGTTTTTT
>TRBV6-5|-|-|TRBJ1-1
CASSETENTEAFF
TGTGCCAGCAGTGAAACAGAGAACACTGAAGCTTTCTTT
>TRBV5-4|-|TRBD1|TRBJ1-1
CASSLGTGREAFF
TGTGCCAGCAGCTTGGGGACAGGACGAGAAGCTTTCTTT
>TRBV7-9|-|-|TRBJ2-7
CASSPRDGTYSYEQYF
TGTGCCAGCAGCCCCAGGGACGGGACTTACTCCTACGAGCAGTACTTC
>TRBV5-1|once|-|TRBJ2-2
CASSLVGSPTGELFF
TGCGCCAGCAGCCTCGTGGGGAGTCCCACCGGGGAGCTGTTTTTT
>TRBV18|-|-|TRBJ1-3
CASSLRGTSASGNTIYF
TGTGCCAGCTCCCTCAGAGGTACATCAGCCTCTGGAAACACCATATATTTT
>TRBV28|-|-|TRBJ2-7
CASTKTAAYEQYF
TGTGCCAGCACGAAGACAGCAGCCTACGAGCAGTACTTC
>TRBV7-9|-|-|TRBJ1-3
CASSPGLSGNTIYF
TGTGCCAGCAGCCCCGGTTTGTCTGGAAACACCATATATTTT
>TRBV5-6|-|-|TRBJ2-5
CASSSTQGRETQYF
TGTGCCAGCAGCTCGACACAGGGTCGGGAGACCCAGTACTTC
>TRBV5-1|-|-|TRBJ2-6
CASSPGPGSSGANVLTF
TGCGCCAGCAGCCCCGGTCCAGGCAGCTCTGGGGCCAACGTCCTGACTTTC
>TRBV5-4|-|-|TRBJ2-4
CASSLREARSVNIQYF
TGTGCCAGCAGCTTGCGTGAGGCCCGCTCCGTAAACATTCAGTACTTC
>TRBV12-5|few|-|TRBJ2-5
CASGLVGGRGLETQYF
TGTGCTAGTGGTTTGGTCGGGGGGCGGGGGCTGGAGACCCAGTACTTC